One sample yielded the 21 T cell receptor beta chains listed below, sequenced in a study of T cells in Graves' hyperthyroidism and ophthalmopathy. Authors of the study amplified TCR beta CDR3 regions from RNA transcripts. Carried out on the TCR CDR3, a first-round RT-PCR used the HTBI primer set. In TCRdb, the multiplex PCR reads were re-called with MiXCR into one record per CDR3 protein. This table holds about 640,000 distinct CDR3 sequences, more than 12% found once. Source material: blood. The receptors shown here come from a woman aged 45-60 years with Graves' ophthalmopathy.

There are many counts of this clonotype. V usage is TRBV6-1 and J usage is TRBJ1-5; 10 bases are a match to TRBD1. The CDR3 covers 15 residues. Germline assignment: CDR1 MNHNS and CDR2 SASEGT. Trimming took 4 bases from V and 6 from J; bases not matched to a gene: 6. The CDR3 here is CASSVPDRGIQPQHF. DNA of the CDR3: TGTGCCAGCAGTGTCCCGGACAGGGGGATTCAGCCCCAGCATTTT.

This clonotype came up a few times. The chain couples TRBV6-6 to TRBJ2-7, with 9 bases matching TRBD1. The CDR3 has 16 amino acids. J was trimmed by 5 bases and V by 2 bases; bases with no gene match: 10. Germline CDR1 is MNHNY and CDR2 is SVGAGI (reference sequence). The CDR3 protein is CASSYGRDRAVHEQYF. CDR3 nucleotide sequence: TGTGCCAGCAGTTACGGACGGGACAGGGCAGTCCACGAGCAGTACTTC.

To note about this clonotype: A much larger clone differs from this one at a single base, so this may be a read error. This chain uses TRBV20-1 with TRBJ2-1; D is ambiguous. The CDR3 totals 11 residues. With 5 bases removed from V and 1 base from J, the gap between germline ends came to 3 bases. Germline CDR1 DFQATT, CDR2 SNEGSKA (reference sequence). The CDR3 is CSAVSYNEQFF. The DNA of the CDR3 is TGCAGTGCTGTTTCCTACAATGAGCAGTTCTTC.

This chain uses TRBV14 with TRBJ2-7; 12 bases are shared with TRBD1. This CDR3 comprises 15 residues. Germline loops: CDR1 SGHDN, CDR2 FVKESK. V gave up 0 bases and J gave up 5 bases; unmatched junction bases: 2. The DNA of the CDR3 is TGTGCCAGCAGCCAAGAGGGACAGGGGGCGGACGAGCAGTACTTC. Translating gives CASSQEGQGADEQYF.

The sample holds many counts of this clonotype. This chain joins TRBV3-2 and TRBJ2-7; the DNA was not used to check the table's D call, TRBD1. TRBV3-2 counts as a pseudogene. The CDR3 covers 14 residues. The CDR3 nucleotides are TGTGCCAGCGGGACAGTCCTTTACGGCTACGAGCAGTACTTC. Its translation is CASGTVLYGYEQYF.

In its sample, this clonotype was seen many times. Here the CDR3 reads CSARDLRRAGNTEAFF. The CDR3 DNA follows: TGCAGTGCTAGAGATCTGAGGCGGGCAGGGAACACTGAAGCTTTCTTT. The chain joins TRBV20-1 to TRBJ1-1; D is uncertain. The length of the CDR3 is 16 residues. Germline values: CDR1 DFQATT, CDR2 SNEGSKA (reference sequence). Trimming removed 0 bases at V and 1 base at J, with 15 bases between.

In its sample, this clonotype was seen many times. The chain has TRBV10-3 and TRBJ2-5, with D perhaps TRBD1 (6 bases). The CDR3 has 14 amino acids. V shed 4 bases and J shed 5 bases, with 14 bases lying between them. Germline-derived CDR1 and CDR2 are ENHRY and SYGVKD. DNA of the CDR3: TGTGCCATCAGTGTGACTGGGGGCCGGGAGACCCAGTACTTC. Translation gives CAISVTGGRETQYF.

This clonotype was detected ten times or more. V usage is TRBV6-1 and J usage is TRBJ1-1; 10 bases agree with TRBD1. The V gene's germline CDR1 is MNHNS and CDR2 SASEGT. This CDR3 spans 14 amino acids. J gave up 2 bases and V 5 bases, and 2 bases lay outside the gene matches. The CDR3 DNA reads as TGTGCCAGCAGTAAGACAGGGGGCAACACTGAAGCTTTCTTT. Translation: CASSKTGGNTEAFF.

In its sample, this clonotype was seen many times. This rearrangement joins TRBV28 to TRBJ1-2; D is possibly TRBD1 (5 bases). The germline V gene has CDR1 MDHEN and CDR2 SYDVKM. Trimming left V 4 bases short and J 3 bases short, with 21 bases between. This CDR3 region has 17 residues. CDR3: CASSSPVGGTPYYGYTF. In nucleotides, the CDR3 is TGTGCCAGCAGTTCCCCGGTTGGGGGAACCCCATACTATGGCTACACCTTC.

The chain couples TRBV4-1 to TRBJ1-6; possible D gene TRBD1, 5 bases. Germline assignment: CDR1 MGHRA and CDR2 YSYEKL. The CDR3 contains 15 residues. V lost 5 bases to trimming and J lost 8 bases, with 16 bases between them. The CDR3 spells CASSAQTGEYSPLHF. The CDR3, as DNA: TGCGCCAGCAGCGCGCAGACGGGGGAGTATTCACCCCTCCACTTT.

This clonotype was observed many times. V and J are TRBV7-3 and TRBJ1-1; a weak D match, TRBD1 (6 bases). V was pared by 0 bases and J by 4 bases, with 21 bases between. The CDR3 is made up of 18 amino acids. CDR1 and CDR2 from the germline V gene are SGHTA and FQGTGA. The CDR3 DNA sequence: TGTGCCAGCAGCTTAACGGATCGGGGGGGCAGGTATGGCACTGAAGCTTTCTTT. It specifies CASSLTDRGGRYGTEAFF.

A word on this clonotype: This may arise from a read error, as a much more abundant clone is one base away. The CDR3 coding sequence is TGTGCCAGCAGCACCCGACTAGTCCAAAGCCACGAGCAGTACTTC. It yields the protein CASSTRLVQSHEQYF. The chain combines TRBV14 with TRBJ2-7, with a weak D call TRBD2 (6 bases). V was shortened by 5 bases and J by 5 bases, with 19 bases between the two germline ends. Germline-derived CDR1 and CDR2 are SGHDN and FVKESK. The CDR3 spans 15 residues.

This clonotype was counted ten times or more. The chain recombines TRBV20-1 with TRBJ2-7, with TRBD2 identical over 9 bases. CDR1 and CDR2 from the germline V gene are DFQATT and SNEGSKA (reference sequence). J gave up 9 bases and V 4 bases, and 10 bases lay outside the gene matches. This CDR3 has 13 residues. The CDR3 region has the DNA TGCAGTGCTACGACTAGCGGCCGGGGTTTGCAGTACTTC. Translating it yields CSATTSGRGLQYF.

In regard to this clonotype: A much larger clone lies a single base off, so this may be a read error. The chain has TRBV27 and TRBJ1-5, with 8 bases lining up with TRBD1. The CDR3 is 16 amino acids. Germline CDR1 reads MNHEY; CDR2 reads SMNVEV (reference sequence). CDR3 residues: CASSSRGRGSNHPQHF. CDR3 nucleotides: TGTGCCAGCAGCTCCAGGGGGCGCGGGAGCAATCATCCCCAGCATTTT.

This clonotype was recorded at least ten times. The chain employs TRBV11-2 and TRBJ2-1, with 13 bases that match TRBD2. CDR1 is SGHAT and CDR2 is FQNNGV in the germline V gene. The CDR3 totals 19 residues. The V and J ends lost 4 bases and 0 bases, in that order; junction bases with no gene match: 9. The CDR3 here is CASSSYGTSGKSSYNEQFF. In DNA, the CDR3 is TGTGCCAGCAGCTCCTACGGGACTAGCGGGAAAAGCTCCTACAATGAGCAGTTCTTC. The complete variable domain, with remaining parts taken from reference TRBV11-2 and TRBJ2-1, reads EAGVAQSPRYKIIEKRQSVAFWCNPISGHATLYWYQQILGQGPKLLIQFQNNGVVDDSQLPKDRFSAERLKGVDSTLKIQPAKLEDSAVYLCASSSYGTSGKSSYNEQFFGPGTRLTVL.

The sample holds a few counts of this clonotype. The genes are TRBV5-6 and TRBJ1-5; a possible D gene is TRBD1 (5 bases). V lost 1 base and J 3 bases, leaving 11 bases between the germline ends. CDR1 SGHDT and CDR2 YYEEEE come from the germline V gene. The CDR3 length is 15 residues. The CDR3 sequence: CASSLSGGNNQPQHF. In DNA form, the CDR3 reads TGTGCCAGCAGCTTGTCTGGGGGGAACAATCAGCCCCAGCATTTT.

There are a few counts of this clonotype. The chain links TRBV5-1 to TRBJ2-5; tentatively, D is TRBD1 or TRBD2 (6 bases each). The V end was cut by 4 bases, the J end by 5 bases, with 15 bases between. This CDR3 has 14 residues. The germline gives CDR1 SGHRS, CDR2 YFSETQ. CDR3 protein: CASSRAQGGETQYF. CDR3 bases: TGCGCCAGCAGCCGGGCCCAAGGGGGGGAGACCCAGTACTTC.

This clonotype was observed at least ten times. This rearrangement joins TRBV7-9 to TRBJ2-1; D may be TRBD2 (6 bases). The CDR3 contains 14 residues. V lost 4 bases to trimming and J lost 5 bases, with 12 bases between them. Germline V gene lookup returns CDR1 SEHNR and CDR2 FQNEAQ (reference sequence). The CDR3 reads CASSSGEVNNEQFF. CDR3 sequence (DNA): TGTGCCAGCAGCTCTGGGGAGGTTAACAATGAGCAGTTCTTC.

Ten or more counts support this clonotype. J is TRBJ1-2 and V is TRBV7-2; D call uncertain. The CDR3 consists of 13 residues. V lost 6 bases and J 3 bases, leaving 11 bases between the germline ends. Germline loops: CDR1 SGHTA, CDR2 FQGNSA. The CDR3 DNA follows: TGTGCCAGCAGTCTCGACTCCTACTATGGCTACACCTTC. Translated: CASSLDSYYGYTF.

The J gene is TRBJ1-2, the V gene TRBV6-1; the D gene is possibly TRBD1 (6 bases). Deletions cut 4 bases from V and 7 bases from J, with 16 bases between. CDR3 length: 14 residues. CDR1 is MNHNS, CDR2 SASEGT, per germline. CDR3 sequence: CASSGTGHTSGYTF. Here the CDR3 DNA reads TGTGCCAGCAGTGGAACAGGGCACACAAGTGGCTACACCTTC.

This chain joins TRBV19 and TRBJ1-2; D call uncertain. Per germline, CDR1 LNHDA and CDR2 SQIVND (reference sequence). The CDR3 loop spans 12 amino acids. Trimming stripped 3 bases from V and 7 bases from J, with 9 bases between. The CDR3 nucleotides are TGTGCCAGTAGTATTAGAGGAGGTGGCTACACCTTC. Translated: CASSIRGGGYTF. Drawing the rest from reference TRBV19 and TRBJ1-2, the complete variable domain is DGGITQSPKYLFRKEGQNVTLSCEQNLNHDAMYWYRQDPGQGLRLIYYSQIVNDFQKGDIAEGYSVSREKKESFPLTVTSAQKNPTAFYLCASSIRGGGYTFGSGTRLTVV.